One sample yielded the 17 T cell receptor beta chains listed below, sequenced in a study of OX40 agonist ivuxolimab in advanced cancers. The repertoire was sequenced with immunoSEQ multiplex PCR; TCRdb's copy has only in-frame clones and lacks some. Here the sample spans tens of thousands of clones, roughly 89% being singletons. This sample comprised CD4+ or CD8+ T cells sorted from blood, obtained in a trial of the OX40 agonist ivuxolimab. These receptors were taken from an adult with an advanced solid tumor such as melanoma, head and neck, liver or kidney cancer.

This sequence joins TRBV10-1 and TRBJ2-2; no clear D. The CDR3 runs 13 residues. Trimming took off 4 bases at V and 4 bases at J, with 7 bases between the two ends. CDR1 and CDR2 from the germline V gene are WNHNN and SYGVQD (reference sequence). The CDR3 reads CASSAWVTGELFF. The CDR3 DNA sequence: TGCGCCAGCAGTGCTTGGGTCACCGGGGAGCTGTTTTTT.

CDR3 DNA: TGTGCCAGCAGCACCGGGACAGGGTATGGCTACACCTTC. Its protein product is CASSTGTGYGYTF. The gene calls are TRBV7-6 and TRBJ1-2; 9 bases map to TRBD1. Germline CDR1 and CDR2: SGHVS and FNYEAQ. The length of the CDR3 is 13 residues. V trimming: 5 bases; J trimming: 5 bases; junction bases outside the gene matches: 3.

This chain links TRBV13 with TRBJ1-1; D remains ambiguous. Germline V CDR1 and CDR2: PRHDT, FYEKMQ (reference sequence). V was cut by 2 bases and J by 5 bases, with 18 bases left in between. The CDR3 is 16 residues long. The CDR3 bases are TGTGCCAGCAGCTTAAGGTTTGATAGCATGGGTACTGAAGCTTTCTTT. This sequence encodes CASSLRFDSMGTEAFF.

The chain couples TRBV5-1 to TRBJ2-3, with D possibly matching TRBD2 (5 bases). CDR1 is SGHRS and CDR2 is YFSETQ in the germline V gene. This CDR3 is built from 14 residues. Trimming left V 6 bases short and J 1 base short, with 12 bases between. The CDR3 spells CASTWNGGTDTQYF. The DNA of the CDR3 is TGCGCCAGCACCTGGAACGGGGGCACAGATACGCAGTATTTT.

The chain couples TRBV20-1 to TRBJ2-1; D is perhaps TRBD2 (5 bases). CDR1 is DFQATT and CDR2 is SNEGSKA in the germline V gene (reference sequence). The CDR3 consists of 11 residues. The germline V and J ends were trimmed by 3 bases and 8 bases, with 8 bases remaining between them. The CDR3 DNA reads TGCAGTGCTAGTTCGGGATATGAGCAGTTCTTC. Translating gives CSASSGYEQFF.

The rearrangement uses TRBV30 and TRBJ2-7; 8 bases align to TRBD2. Germline V CDR1 and CDR2: GTSNPN, SVGIG (reference sequence). J gave up 6 bases and V 2 bases, and 15 bases lay outside the gene matches. The CDR3 is 16 amino acids. The CDR3 reads CAWSPPGGVRGFEQYF. DNA for the CDR3: TGTGCCTGGAGTCCCCCCGGGGGGGTGAGAGGGTTCGAGCAGTACTTC. Full variable domain (missing parts from reference TRBV30 and TRBJ2-7): SQTIHQWPATLVQPVGSPLSLECTVEGTSNPNLYWYRQAAGRGLQLLFYSVGIGQISSEVPQNLSASRPQDRQFILSSKKLLLSDSGFYLCAWSPPGGVRGFEQYFGPGTRLTVT.

This clone was seen once. The chain uses TRBV7-9 and TRBJ2-1; D is unresolved. There are 14 residues in the CDR3. Between the trimmed V and J ends, which lost 1 base and 3 bases, there was a span of 7 bases. Germline loops: CDR1 SEHNR, CDR2 FQNEAQ (reference sequence). CDR3 sequence: CASSLEAGYNEQFF. DNA for the CDR3: TGTGCCAGCAGCTTAGAGGCCGGCTACAATGAGCAGTTCTTC.

J is TRBJ2-7 and V is TRBV15; no firm D call. The CDR3 runs to 16 residues. V was pared by 1 base and J by 0 bases, with 13 bases between. Germline values: CDR1 LNHNV, CDR2 YYDKDF (reference sequence). CDR3 sequence reads: CATSRVMTGSSYEQYF. The CDR3 nucleotides are TGTGCCACCAGCAGAGTCATGACGGGTAGCTCCTACGAGCAGTACTTC.

J is TRBJ1-1 and V is TRBV5-8; D remains ambiguous. The germline V gene encodes CDR1 SGHTS and CDR2 YDEGEE. V lost 0 bases to trimming and J lost 4 bases, with 19 bases between them. The CDR3 is 17 amino acids. CDR3 region: CASSLAPGRAWGTEAFF. In nucleotides, the CDR3 is TGTGCCAGCAGCTTGGCCCCAGGTCGGGCTTGGGGCACTGAAGCTTTCTTT.

The chain combines TRBV7-9 with TRBJ2-1, with TRBD2 matching over 13 bases. V gave up 5 bases and J gave up 7 bases; unmatched junction bases: 5. The CDR3 runs to 15 residues. Germline V gene lookup returns CDR1 SEHNR and CDR2 FQNEAQ (reference sequence). In DNA form, the CDR3 reads TGTGCCAGCAGCCCCGGACTAGCGGGAGTTAATGAGCAGTTCTTC. It codes for CASSPGLAGVNEQFF.

Turning to this clone: One junction end does not reproduce the germline sequence, and a read error may be involved. J is TRBJ1-5 and V is TRBV7-9, with 7 bases identical to TRBD1. The CDR3 consists of 14 residues. Germline V gene sequence: CDR1 SEHNR, CDR2 FQNEAQ (reference sequence). The CDR3 DNA sequence: TGTGCCAGCAGCCCCCAGGGGGTCAATCAGCTCCAGCATTTT. Residues: CASSPQGVNQLQHF.

The rearrangement links TRBV19 to TRBJ1-5; 10 positions match TRBD1. This CDR3 has 14 amino acids. V shed 4 bases and J 6 bases; nucleotides not matched to a gene: 3. Germline loops: CDR1 LNHDA, CDR2 SQIVND (reference sequence). The CDR3 region has the DNA TGTGCCAGTAGTACGACAGGGGGCGGTCAGCCCCAGCATTTT. Translated, it gives CASSTTGGGQPQHF.

The chain employs TRBV18 and TRBJ2-2; D is perhaps TRBD1 or TRBD2 (5 bases each). The V end lost 3 bases, the J end lost 3 bases, and 11 bases lay between the germline ends. This CDR3 is built from 15 residues. Germline CDR1 is KGHSH and CDR2 is LQKENI. The CDR3 here is CASSPQMGDTGELFF. CDR3 coding DNA: TGTGCCAGCTCACCCCAGATGGGGGACACCGGGGAGCTGTTTTTT.

The rearrangement links TRBV6-5 to TRBJ2-1; 10 bases fit TRBD1. This CDR3 contains 14 residues. V lost 3 bases and J lost 8; bases outside the gene matches: 4. Per germline, CDR1 MNHEY and CDR2 SVGAGI. The CDR3 is CASSYLTGGYEQFF. In nucleotides, the CDR3 is TGTGCCAGCAGTTATTTGACAGGGGGCTATGAGCAGTTCTTC.

A note on this clone: Other DNA sequences in this sample translate to the same CDR3. The chain uses TRBV9 and TRBJ1-1; D is unclear. Germline CDR1 and CDR2: SGDLS and YYNGEE. V dropped 0 bases and J dropped 2 bases, with 5 bases sitting between them. The CDR3 spans 13 residues. Written as DNA, the CDR3 is TGTGCCAGCAGCGTAGAGGGAAACACTGAAGCTTTCTTT. Encoded protein: CASSVEGNTEAFF.

The chain carries TRBV7-6 and TRBJ2-7, with D possibly TRBD2 on 6 matching bases. From germline, CDR1 is SGHVS and CDR2 FNYEAQ. CDR3 length: 12 amino acids. V was pared by 5 bases and J by 6 bases, with 11 bases between. CDR3 region: CASSPTSVEQYF. In DNA form, the CDR3 reads TGTGCCAGCAGCCCGACTAGTGTCGAGCAGTACTTC.

The chain couples TRBV9 to TRBJ2-7; 7 bases align to TRBD1. Looked up from germline, CDR1 is SGDLS and CDR2 is YYNGEE. The CDR3 length is 13 residues. After removal of 4 bases from V and 6 bases from J, the junction contained 7 bases not matched to a gene. CDR3 amino acids: CASSSGGSGEQYF. The CDR3 coding sequence is TGTGCCAGCAGCTCAGGGGGAAGTGGCGAGCAGTACTTC.